This record looks at one T cell receptor (beta chain) sequence and its context. Its antigen target is currently unknown. Within one base of it there is no much larger clone, and no base qualities were kept. Peripheral blood and lesional scalp punch biopsies were obtained from patients with alopecia areata. PBMCs were separated by density centrifugation and stained for CD3, CD4 and CD8, after which CD4+ and CD8+ T cells were sorted on a FACSAria. The untreated alopecia areata patients were recruited through a multicenter biomarker study. For roughly 5 biomarker-study patients, blood CD8+ T cells were further sorted into NKG2D-low and NKG2D-high fractions. This sample stems from a study of CD8+ T cells in alopecia areata (dated by TCRdb to between 2017 and 2018). With regard to the full study: In both human patients and the C3H/HeJ mouse model, the study applied high-throughput TCRbeta sequencing to look at T cell clonal expansion in alopecia areata. Scalp tissue and sorted CD4+ and CD8+ peripheral blood T cells from patchy and totalis/universalis alopecia areata patients and from healthy controls were covered by human TCRbeta sequencing. Scalp clonality was compared among normal scalp (n=4), patchy alopecia areata scalp (n=8), and alopecia totalis/universalis scalp (n=8). RNA was extracted with the PAXgene miRNA kit for fixed scalp, the miRNeasy kit for PBMCs, and the RNeasy kit for mouse skin. Amplification of TCRbeta CDR3 regions was done by immunoSEQ multiplex PCR using 35 Vbeta forward primers and 13 Jbeta reverse primers.

The junction shows trimming of 1 base on V and 3 bases on J, plus 13 bases between the germline ends. As encoded in the germline V gene (reference sequence), CDR1 is SEHNR while CDR2 is FQNEAQ. The CDR3 numbers 15 residues from cysteine through phenylalanine. Only CDR3 DNA is held: 45 bases, read in frame from base 1. The receptor library was made with the immunoSEQ multiplex PCR assay. RNA was extracted from all samples and reverse transcribed into cDNA as template for TCR sequencing. First-strand cDNA was synthesized using SuperScript III with a 2:1 mix of oligo-dT and random hexamers. A synthetic immune receptor repertoire was used to gauge amplification bias, and whatever bias remained was removed computationally. As for the authors' bioinformatics: After raw reads were preprocessed to remove errors, the CDR3 was defined following IMGT conventions as running from the conserved cysteine to phenylalanine. Clonality was computed by normalizing Shannon entropy by log2 of the number of productive unique TCRs and subtracting the result from 1. Whether each scalp clone was CD4 or CD8 was inferred by checking scalp TCRbeta sequences against the CD4 and CD8 repertoires from sorted blood. TCRdb took over this immuneACCESS table, retaining in-frame rearrangements with V and J assigned. Such tables are incomplete; in checked studies, under half of the missing clones stem from an unresolved V gene, and the remainder is unexplained. For V, J and clone size, that table is used; D and trimming come from the DNA. For this sample there are about 110,000 clones; approximately 50% appear just once. The ten top clones hold around a quarter of the sample.

Paper-wide results and their limitations: Compared with mice, TCR sequences shared between patients were less clear, possibly partly because of HLA diversity across the patient population. Higher clonality and more expanded CD8+ clones were observed in lesional scalp than in normal scalp, particularly in alopecia totalis/universalis, a finding suggestive of antigenic drive. Resident alphabeta T cells in normal human skin are also sequenced, complicating scalp TCR repertoire analysis, unlike mouse skin dominated by gammadelta T cells.

The chain joins TRBV7-9 to TRBJ2-7; TRBD2 could be the D gene, as 5 bases match. Sequencing was done on a sample of NKG2D-low CD8+ T cells sorted from blood. The label giving this sample's cell subset or site can be read as: sorted CD8+ NKG2D-low blood T cells. The sequence was obtained from a human donor with alopecia areata. The CDR3 protein sequence reads: CASSLVGRGSYEQYF. The DNA sequence is as follows: TGTGCCAGCAGCTTAGTTGGGAGAGGAAGCTACGAGCAGTACTTC.